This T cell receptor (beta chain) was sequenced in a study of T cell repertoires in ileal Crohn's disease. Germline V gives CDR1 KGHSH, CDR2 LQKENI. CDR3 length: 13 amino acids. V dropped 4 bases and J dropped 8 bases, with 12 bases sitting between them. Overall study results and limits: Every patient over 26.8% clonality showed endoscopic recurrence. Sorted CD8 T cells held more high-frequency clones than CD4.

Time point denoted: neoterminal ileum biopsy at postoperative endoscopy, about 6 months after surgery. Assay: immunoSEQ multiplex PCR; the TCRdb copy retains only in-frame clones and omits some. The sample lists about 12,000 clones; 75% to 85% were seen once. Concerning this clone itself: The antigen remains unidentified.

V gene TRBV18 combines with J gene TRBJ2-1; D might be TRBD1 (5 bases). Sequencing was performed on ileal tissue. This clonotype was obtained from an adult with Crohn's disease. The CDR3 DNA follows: TGTGCCAGCTCACGGGCAGGGAACTATGAGCAGTTCTTC. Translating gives CASSRAGNYEQFF.